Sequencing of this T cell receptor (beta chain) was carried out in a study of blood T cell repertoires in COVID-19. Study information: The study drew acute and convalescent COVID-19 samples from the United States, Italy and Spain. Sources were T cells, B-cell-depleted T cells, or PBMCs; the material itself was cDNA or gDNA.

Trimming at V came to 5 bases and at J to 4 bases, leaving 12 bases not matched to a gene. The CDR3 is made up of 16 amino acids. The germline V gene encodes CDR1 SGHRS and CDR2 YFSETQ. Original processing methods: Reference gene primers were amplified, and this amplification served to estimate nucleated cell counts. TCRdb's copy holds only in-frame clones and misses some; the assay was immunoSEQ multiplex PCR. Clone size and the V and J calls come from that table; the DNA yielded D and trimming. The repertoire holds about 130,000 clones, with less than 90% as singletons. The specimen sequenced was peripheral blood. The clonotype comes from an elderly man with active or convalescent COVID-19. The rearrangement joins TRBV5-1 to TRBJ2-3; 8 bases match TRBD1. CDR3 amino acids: CASSSIAQGASDTQYF. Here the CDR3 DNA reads TGCGCCAGCAGTTCGATCGCCCAGGGGGCCTCAGATACGCAGTATTTT.